This is a list of T cell receptor beta chains from one sample in a study of shared clonotypes between healthy human individuals. Clones were read by immunoSEQ multiplex PCR, and TCRdb kept only the in-frame ones, dropping some. The table shows about 2.4 million clones, with roughly 93% occurring only once. The sample was naive CD4+ T cells from PBMCs. The receptors derive from a man younger than 35 in good health. Some clones in this sample may be carry-over from other donors' samples. Each CDR3 is given with its conserved first and last residue. The D gene is left open where the match is weak. Not every row has a clone size; where given, it reads once, few, many or a size class.

TRBV28	.	.	TRBJ1-5	CASSLGRNQPQHF	TGTGCCAGCAGCCTGGGGCGCAATCAGCCCCAGCATTTT
TRBV18	.	.	TRBJ1-4	CASSPFATNEKLFF	TGTGCCAGCTCACCGTTTGCAACTAATGAAAAACTGTTTTTT
TRBV5-4	.	.	TRBJ1-2	CASSSPKNGKTDGYTF	TGTGCCAGCAGCTCACCCAAAAACGGTAAAACCGATGGCTACACCTTC
TRBV7-9	.	.	TRBJ1-1	CASSSAGGMNTEAFF	TGTGCCAGCAGCTCCGCCGGGGGGATGAACACTGAAGCTTTCTTT
TRBV11-2	TRBD2	.	TRBJ2-2	CASRTTSGITGELFF	TGTGCCAGCAGGACGACTAGCGGGATTACCGGGGAGCTGTTTTTT
TRBV29-1	.	.	TRBJ1-2	CSVDRAAYNYGYTF	TGCAGCGTTGATAGGGCAGCGTATAACTATGGCTACACCTTC
TRBV5-1	.	once	TRBJ1-3	CASSLGPNGVGNTIYF	TGCGCCAGCAGCTTGGGTCCCAACGGAGTTGGAAACACCATATATTTT
TRBV6-4	.	.	TRBJ2-6	CASSEGPHFAGANVLTF	TGTGCCAGCAGTGAAGGCCCACACTTCGCTGGGGCCAACGTCCTGACTTTC
TRBV18	.	.	TRBJ2-5	CASSPPTGQETQYF	TGTGCCAGCTCACCACCCACAGGACAAGAGACCCAGTACTTC
TRBV11-1	.	.	TRBJ2-5	CASSFRDQETQYF	TGTGCCAGCAGCTTCCGAGACCAAGAGACCCAGTACTTC